This TCR beta chain was retrieved from a study of cytomegalovirus exposure and HLA in healthy donors. Study-level results: With later analysis, a missense DCLRE1C variant became linked to TCR beta V- and J-gene trimming. About 150 TCR beta chains were listed as cytomegalovirus-associated.

PCR primers comprised 60 Vbeta and 13 Jbeta primers. Libraries were prepared by immunoSEQ multiplex PCR; TCRdb keeps only in-frame clonotypes and omits some of them. The sample lists approximately 170,000 clones, approximately 67% occurring once. About this clone itself: The antigen remains undetermined.

Germline V gene data show CDR1 as MNHEY and CDR2 as SMNVEV (reference sequence). This CDR3 region has 14 residues. Trimming removed 5 bases from V and 5 bases from J, with 13 bases in between. The material sequenced was PBMCs. The sequence was obtained from a man aged 40-55 years in good health and CMV-seronegative. The J gene is TRBJ1-3, the V gene TRBV27, with D unclear. For the CDR3, the DNA is TGTGCCAGCAGTCCCGGTCGAGGTCGAAACACCATATATTTT. Protein sequence: CASSPGRGRNTIYF.